These 2 T cell receptor beta chains were sequenced from one sample in a study of cytomegalovirus exposure and HLA in healthy donors. The protocol was immunoSEQ multiplex PCR, while the TCRdb copy is restricted to in-frame clones and leaves out a portion. Of around 60,000 clones in the sample, about 95% were seen once. Sequenced: PBMCs. Receptors originate from a woman aged 18-29 years in good health and CMV-seropositive.

V and J are TRBV29-1 and TRBJ2-7; D is uncertain. Germline CDR1 and CDR2: SQVTM and ANQGSEA. The germline V and J ends were trimmed by 2 bases and 1 base, with 9 bases remaining between them. This CDR3 spans 13 amino acids. The CDR3 is CSVESSSSYEQYF. In DNA form, the CDR3 reads TGCAGCGTTGAAAGTAGCTCTTCCTACGAGCAGTACTTC.

The chain couples TRBV4-1 to TRBJ1-6, with TRBD1 matching over 8 bases. Germline loops: CDR1 MGHRA, CDR2 YSYEKL. The trim removed 0 bases at V and 9 bases at J, leaving 7 bases unmatched. The CDR3 is 16 residues long. The CDR3 protein is CASSQDWGQVLSPLHF. The CDR3 DNA is TGCGCCAGCAGCCAAGATTGGGGACAGGTTCTTTCACCCCTCCACTTT.